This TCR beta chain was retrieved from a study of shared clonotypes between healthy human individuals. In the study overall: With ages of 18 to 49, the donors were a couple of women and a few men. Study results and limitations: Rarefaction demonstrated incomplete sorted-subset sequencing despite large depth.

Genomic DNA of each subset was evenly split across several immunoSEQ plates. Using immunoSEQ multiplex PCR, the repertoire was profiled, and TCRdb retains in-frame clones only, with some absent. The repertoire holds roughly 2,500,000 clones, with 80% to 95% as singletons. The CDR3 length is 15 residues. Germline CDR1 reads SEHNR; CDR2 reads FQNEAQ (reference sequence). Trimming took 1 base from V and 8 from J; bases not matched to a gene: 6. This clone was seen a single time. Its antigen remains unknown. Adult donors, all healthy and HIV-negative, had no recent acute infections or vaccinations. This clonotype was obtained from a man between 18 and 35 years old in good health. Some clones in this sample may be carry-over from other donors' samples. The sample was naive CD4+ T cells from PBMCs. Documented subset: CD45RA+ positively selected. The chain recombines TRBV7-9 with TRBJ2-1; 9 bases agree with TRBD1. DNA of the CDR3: TGTGCCAGCAGCTTAGGCCGGGACAGGGCTGATGAGCAGTTCTTC. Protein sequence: CASSLGRDRADEQFF. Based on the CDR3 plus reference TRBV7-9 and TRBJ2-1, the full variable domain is DTGVSQNPRHKITKRGQNVTFRCDPISEHNRLYWYRQTLGQGPEFLTYFQNEAQLEKSRLLSDRFSAERPKGSFSTLEIQRTEQGDSAMYLCASSLGRDRADEQFFGPGTRLTVL.